The 2 T cell receptor beta chains below all came from one sample that was sequenced in a study of radiotherapy plus CTLA-4 blockade in lung cancer. Measured with immunoSEQ multiplex PCR; TCRdb has only the in-frame clones, and not every one. This table holds about 62,000 clones, roughly three quarters found once. The sample was peripheral blood, taken from a patient treated with radiotherapy plus ipilimumab. These receptors were taken from a human donor with non-small cell lung cancer who had a complete response to radiotherapy plus ipilimumab.

The table lists this clone with a few counts. The rearrangement joins TRBV10-3 to TRBJ2-2, with TRBD1 identical over 8 bases. With V trimmed by 10 bases and J by 7 bases, 11 bases remained unmatched. From germline, CDR1 is ENHRY and CDR2 SYGVKD. CDR3 length equals 14 residues. CDR3 sequence reads: CATSTTGEIGELFF. The CDR3 region has the DNA TGTGCCACTTCTACGACAGGGGAGATCGGGGAGCTGTTTTTT.

The V gene is TRBV10-3, the J gene TRBJ2-2; D is possibly TRBD1 (8 bases). Trimming pared 11 bases from V and 5 bases from J, leaving 15 bases between. Germline V CDR1 and CDR2: ENHRY, SYGVKD. This CDR3 spans 13 amino acids. The CDR3 sequence is CAAHRGGTGELFF. CDR3 in DNA: TGTGCCGCCCACAGGGGGGGGACCGGGGAGCTGTTTTTT.